Sequencing of this T cell receptor beta chain was carried out in a study of early T cells in non-severe SARS-CoV-2 infection. Study-wide context: Unsorted whole blood bulk RNA was sequenced, with unpaired chains.

In the library, individual cDNA molecules carried attached unique molecular identifiers. TCRdb reprocessed the 5' RACE reads with MiXCR, giving one entry per CDR3 protein. The data contain 20,000 to 25,000 distinct CDR3 sequences, 4.7% of them seen just once; the ten biggest clones take up under 20%. Overall study results and limits: Anti-spike CD8 responses were favored by VDJdb matching, which missed private and CD4 specificities.

CDR1 is SGHTA, CDR2 FQGNSA, per germline. This CDR3 comprises 16 residues. V gave up 4 bases and J gave up 8 bases; unmatched junction bases: 11. This clonotype occurred many times. Its antigen is unidentified. The chain uses TRBV7-2 and TRBJ2-4; 10 bases are a match to TRBD2. This clonotype was sampled from an adult who was a healthcare worker with PCR-confirmed SARS-CoV-2 infection or an uninfected control (not recorded which). Sequences were obtained from whole blood. The CDR3 is CASSSTGLAGVHIQYF. The CDR3 DNA is TGTGCCAGCAGCTCGACCGGGCTAGCGGGGGTACACATTCAGTACTTC.